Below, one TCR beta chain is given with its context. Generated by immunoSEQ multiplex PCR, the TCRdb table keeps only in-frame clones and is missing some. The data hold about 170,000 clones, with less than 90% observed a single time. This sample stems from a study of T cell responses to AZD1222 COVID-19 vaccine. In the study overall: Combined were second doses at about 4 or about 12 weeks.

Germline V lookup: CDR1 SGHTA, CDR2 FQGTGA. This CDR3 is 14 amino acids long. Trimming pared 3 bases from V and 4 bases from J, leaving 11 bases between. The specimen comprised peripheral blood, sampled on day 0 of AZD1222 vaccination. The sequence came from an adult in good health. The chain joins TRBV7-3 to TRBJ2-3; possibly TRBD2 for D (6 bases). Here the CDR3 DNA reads TGTGCCAGCAGCTTGGAGGGTGATGCAGATACGCAGTATTTT. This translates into CASSLEGDADTQYF.